This TCR beta chain was captured in a study of blood T cell repertoires in COVID-19. Study summary: COVID-19 samples, acute and convalescent, were from the United States, Italy and Spain. PBMCs, B-cell-depleted T cells, or T cells were the source of the cDNA or gDNA that made up the material.

This clone was observed once. Sequencing used immunoSEQ multiplex PCR; TCRdb keeps in-frame clones, though not all of them. Altogether 310,000 or so clones are present, approximately 90% being singletons, with the ten largest covering more than 3%. The CDR3 sequence is 15 residues long. V dropped 3 bases and J dropped 0 bases, with 9 bases sitting between them. Germline V gene sequence: CDR1 LNHDA, CDR2 SQIVND (reference sequence). The origin of this receptor is a woman aged 45-65 years with active or convalescent COVID-19. This chain joins TRBV19 and TRBJ1-5; D is undetermined. The specimen sequenced was peripheral blood. Written as DNA, the CDR3 is TGTGCCAGTAGTATGGGAGGATCTAGCAATCAGCCCCAGCATTTT. This codes for CASSMGGSSNQPQHF.